The 18 T cell receptor beta chains listed next were all sequenced from one sample in a study of blood T cell repertoires in COVID-19. Produced via immunoSEQ multiplex PCR; TCRdb's table is partial and in-frame only. The table records around 300,000 clones, around 90% of them present only once. The material sequenced was PBMCs or T cells enriched from blood (not recorded which). Receptor source: a woman aged 55-75 years in a cohort exposed to, infected with or recovered from COVID-19 (not recorded which).

The CDR3 spells CASSLGQDSNQPQHF. DNA of the CDR3: TGTGCCAGCAGTTTGGGGCAGGATAGCAATCAGCCCCAGCATTTT. The gene calls are TRBV27 and TRBJ1-5; a weak D match, TRBD1 (5 bases). The germline V and J ends were trimmed by 3 bases and 0 bases, with 9 bases remaining between them. The germline V gene encodes CDR1 MNHEY and CDR2 SMNVEV (reference sequence). This CDR3 is 15 amino acids long.

The CDR3 nucleotides are TGCGCCAGCAGCGGGGGACAGGTTATGAATTCACCCCTCCACTTT. As protein: CASSGGQVMNSPLHF. The J gene is TRBJ1-6, the V gene TRBV5-1; 8 bases fit TRBD1. Germline loops: CDR1 SGHRS, CDR2 YFSETQ. This CDR3 contains 15 residues. V gave up 4 bases and J gave up 7 bases; unmatched junction bases: 7. Filled out from reference TRBV5-1 and TRBJ1-6, the complete variable domain reads KAGVTQTPRYLIKTRGQQVTLSCSPISGHRSVSWYQQTPGQGLQFLFEYFSETQRNKGNFPGRFSGRQFSNSRSEMNVSTLELGDSALYLCASSGGQVMNSPLHFGNGTRLTVT.

The chain links TRBV5-6 to TRBJ1-1; TRBD1 aligns across 9 bases. CDR1 and CDR2 (germline): SGHDT, YYEEEE. This CDR3 is built from 15 residues. The V segment lost 0 bases and the J segment 10 bases; nucleotides outside the gene matches: 10. CDR3 sequence: CASSLGGNRQGGAFF. CDR3 coding DNA: TGTGCCAGCAGCTTGGGAGGGAACCGACAGGGGGGAGCTTTCTTT.

The chain joins TRBV23-1 to TRBJ1-5, with TRBD1 matching over 8 bases. TRBV23-1 carries the ORF label, with uncertain function. This CDR3 region has 18 residues. J was trimmed by 2 bases and V by 3 bases; bases with no gene match: 12. DNA of the CDR3: TGCGCCAGCAGTCATCAGCTATCAGGGGGCCGTGGCAATCAGCCCCAGCATTTT. It encodes CASSHQLSGGRGNQPQHF.

V usage is TRBV6-5 and J usage is TRBJ2-7; the match to TRBD2 covers 7 bases. V was pared by 8 bases and J by 2 bases, with 6 bases of the junction left unmatched. The CDR3 spans 13 residues. CDR1 and CDR2 (germline): MNHEY, SVGAGI. CDR3 sequence reads: CASQAGKAYEQYF. In DNA form, the CDR3 reads TGTGCCAGCCAAGCGGGAAAAGCCTACGAGCAGTACTTC.

The genes are TRBV2 and TRBJ1-6, with 9 bases matching TRBD1. With 8 bases clipped from V and 7 bases from J, the junction kept 3 bases outside the gene matches. Germline V gene data show CDR1 as SNHLY and CDR2 as FYNNEI. This CDR3 has 13 amino acids. The CDR3 sequence is CASGGTGNSPLHF. In nucleotides, the CDR3 is TGTGCCAGCGGAGGGACAGGGAATTCACCCCTCCACTTT.

The chain recombines TRBV19 with TRBJ1-6; D possibly corresponds to TRBD1 (5 bases). V lost 7 bases and J lost 9, with 13 bases in between. This CDR3 has 13 amino acids. Germline V gene data show CDR1 as LNHDA and CDR2 as SQIVND (reference sequence). The CDR3 here is CASTVKGVSPLHF. The CDR3, as DNA: TGTGCCAGTACCGTGAAAGGGGTTTCACCCCTCCACTTT.

J is TRBJ2-5 and V is TRBV5-4; 12 nucleotides line up with TRBD2. V lost 4 bases to trimming and J lost 1 base; unmatched junction nucleotides: 5. The CDR3 spans 16 residues. CDR1 and CDR2 from the germline V gene are SGHNT and YYREEE (reference sequence). Here the CDR3 reads CASSPSLAGGQETQYF. CDR3 nucleotides: TGTGCCAGCAGCCCTTCACTAGCGGGGGGCCAAGAGACCCAGTACTTC.

The chain is built from TRBV7-8 and TRBJ2-7; TRBD1 agrees at 8 bases. The CDR3 has 14 residues. The V gene end was trimmed by 3 bases and the J gene end by 2 bases; junction bases not matched to a gene: 3. Germline V lookup: CDR1 SGHVS, CDR2 FQNEAQ. CDR3 nucleotide sequence: TGTGCCAGCAGCTTCGGGGGACAGGCCTACGAGCAGTACTTC. This codes for CASSFGGQAYEQYF.

V gene TRBV11-1 combines with J gene TRBJ2-5; TRBD2 agrees at 12 bases. CDR3 length equals 16 residues. The V gene end was trimmed by 4 bases and the J gene end by 1 base; junction bases not matched to a gene: 4. The V gene's germline CDR1 is SGHAT and CDR2 FQDESV (reference sequence). The CDR3 reads CASSSLAGGVQETQYF. DNA for the CDR3: TGTGCCAGCAGCTCTCTAGCGGGAGGGGTCCAAGAGACCCAGTACTTC.

V usage is TRBV2 and J usage is TRBJ2-1; 13 nucleotides line up with TRBD2. V lost 10 bases to trimming and J lost 9 bases; unmatched junction nucleotides: 15. Germline V lookup: CDR1 SNHLY, CDR2 FYNNEI. There are 16 residues in the CDR3. Written as DNA, the CDR3 is TGTGCCACCTCACTAGCGGGAGGGCCAATTTCGGGTGAGCAGTTCTTC. Protein: CATSLAGGPISGEQFF.

The chain uses TRBV2 and TRBJ2-7; TRBD1 matches at 7 bases. The CDR3 covers 15 residues. The J segment lost 7 bases and the V segment lost 5 bases, leaving 14 bases of the junction unmatched. Looked up from germline, CDR1 is SNHLY and CDR2 is FYNNEI. The CDR3 loop is CASSRRQGVYGEQYF. In DNA, the CDR3 is TGTGCCAGCAGTAGGCGACAGGGAGTATACGGAGAGCAGTACTTC. Based on the CDR3 plus reference TRBV2 and TRBJ2-7, the full variable domain is EPEVTQTPSHQVTQMGQEVILRCVPISNHLYFYWYRQILGQKVEFLVSFYNNEISEKSEIFDDQFSVERPDGSNFTLKIRSTKLEDSAMYFCASSRRQGVYGEQYFGPGTRLTVT.

Concerning this clone itself: An end of the junction differs from the germline gene, which may be a read error. The rearrangement joins TRBV15 to TRBJ2-7; possibly TRBD1 for D (5 bases). Germline V gene data show CDR1 as LNHNV and CDR2 as YYDKDF (reference sequence). CDR3 size: 15 residues. The CDR3 loop is CATRRARQGHYEQYF. The CDR3 nucleotides read TGTGCCACCAGGAGAGCACGGCAGGGCCACTACGAGCAGTACTTC.

V and J are TRBV7-6 and TRBJ1-4, with D hard to call. This CDR3 has 15 residues. V was clipped by 1 base and J by 6 bases, with 12 bases between them. Per the germline V gene, CDR1 is SGHVS and CDR2 is FNYEAQ. The CDR3 DNA reads as TGTGCCAGCAGCTTAGAGCCAGGAGCGGATGAAAAACTGTTTTTT. Protein product: CASSLEPGADEKLFF. The full variable domain, in which reference TRBV7-6 and TRBJ1-4 provide the parts outside the CDR3, is GAGVSQSPRYKVTKRGQDVALRCDPISGHVSLYWYRQALGQGPEFLTYFNYEAQQDKSGLPNDRFSAERPEGSISTLTIQRTEQRDSAMYRCASSLEPGADEKLFFGSGTQLSVL.

Worth noting for this clone: The junction shows a germline mismatch at one end, possibly a read error. The chain combines TRBV2 with TRBJ1-2; the D gene is possibly TRBD1 (5 bases). Germline V gene data show CDR1 as SNHLY and CDR2 as FYNNEI. CDR3 length: 15 amino acids. The CDR3 DNA follows: TGTGTCAGCAGCATCAGGGTGGACGCTAACTATGGCTACACCTTC. Translated, it gives CVSSIRVDANYGYTF.

This clone was observed once. This chain joins TRBV7-2 and TRBJ1-2; D is perhaps TRBD1 (6 bases). This CDR3 is 13 amino acids long. Germline CDR1 is SGHTA and CDR2 is FQGNSA. Between the trimmed V and J ends, which lost 5 bases and 4 bases, there was a span of 11 bases. CDR3 in amino acids: CASSHGQIYGYTF. CDR3 DNA: TGTGCCAGCAGCCACGGACAGATCTATGGCTACACCTTC.

This clone was observed a single time. This sequence joins TRBV4-2 and TRBJ1-2, with D tentatively TRBD1 (6 bases). The ends were cut back, 0 bases at V and 2 bases at J, with 19 bases in the middle. The CDR3 loop spans 18 amino acids. Germline assignment: CDR1 LGHNA and CDR2 YNFKEQ. The CDR3 here is CASSQDGSWAGVNYGYTF. Here the CDR3 DNA reads TGTGCCAGCAGCCAAGACGGTTCCTGGGCAGGGGTGAACTATGGCTACACCTTC.

The chain combines TRBV9 with TRBJ2-7; 8 nucleotides line up with TRBD2. The CDR3 runs to 16 residues. Germline loops: CDR1 SGDLS, CDR2 YYNGEE. V gave up 4 bases and J gave up 5 bases; unmatched junction bases: 14. CDR3 sequence: CASSPTGSGSRHEQYF. CDR3 bases: TGTGCCAGCAGCCCCACTGGAAGCGGGAGCCGACACGAGCAGTACTTC.